This T cell receptor (beta chain) stems from a study of blood T cell repertoires in COVID-19. For the study at large: The study drew acute and convalescent COVID-19 samples from the United States, Italy and Spain. From T cells, B-cell-depleted T cells, or PBMCs came the material, which was cDNA or gDNA.

About this clone itself: At the DNA level, this CDR3 is encoded by other sequences in the same sample as well.

Original analysis: Nucleated cell counts were estimated from reference gene primer amplification. Profiled with immunoSEQ multiplex PCR; TCRdb holds only in-frame clones, not every one. Clonal size and the V and J genes are those of that table, whereas D and trimming came from the DNA. The sample carries about 42,000 clones, 76% recorded once. This CDR3 comprises 14 residues. V trimming: 0 bases; J trimming: 2 bases; junction bases outside the gene matches: 1. Germline CDR1 is SGDLS and CDR2 is YYNGEE. This sequence joins TRBV9 and TRBJ2-7; TRBD1 agrees at 8 bases. Sample: peripheral blood. The clonotype was recovered from an older man with active or convalescent COVID-19. CDR3 amino acids: CASSVAQGAYEQYF. DNA of the CDR3: TGTGCCAGCAGCGTAGCACAGGGGGCCTACGAGCAGTACTTC.